These T cell receptor beta chains were read from a single sample in a study of shared clonotypes between healthy human individuals. Libraries were prepared by immunoSEQ multiplex PCR; TCRdb keeps only in-frame clonotypes and omits some of them. The repertoire holds 1,400,000 or so clones, with less than 99% as singletons. The specimen was naive CD4+ T cells sorted from blood. These receptors all come from a man aged 25-45 years in good health. CDR3s include the opening cysteine and the closing phenylalanine or tryptophan. Fields, in order: J gene, V gene, clone size, D gene, CDR3 DNA, CDR3 protein. D genes are given only for firm matches. Clone size is stated in some rows and not others, as once, few, many or a class when expanded.

>TRBJ2-5|TRBV27|once|NA
TGTGCCAGCAGCGACGGACTAAACCAAGAGACCCAGTACTTC
CASSDGLNQETQYF
>TRBJ2-7|TRBV27|once|TRBD1
TGTGCCAGCTCCCGGGACAGGGGGACCTACGAGCAGTACTTC
CASSRDRGTYEQYF
>TRBJ2-7|TRBV6-1|NA|NA
TGTGCCAGCAGTGCCCAGGGACCCAGCGCCCCGGGCGACGAGCAGTACTTC
CASSAQGPSAPGDEQYF
>TRBJ2-1|TRBV27|NA|TRBD2
TGTGCCAGCAGTCAAAGAACGGGAGGGCCTGACAATGAGCAGTTCTTC
CASSQRTGGPDNEQFF
>TRBJ1-1|TRBV2|NA|NA
TGTGCCAGCAGTGACATAGCCCAAAACACTGAAGCTTTCTTT
CASSDIAQNTEAFF
>TRBJ2-1|TRBV2|NA|TRBD2
TGTGCCAGCAGTGGCCCTCTAGCGGGAACTGAGCAGTTCTTC
CASSGPLAGTEQFF
>TRBJ2-7|TRBV19|NA|NA
TGTGCCAGTAGTGAGAAGATTCAAATCCCTGGGGAGCAGTACTTC
CASSEKIQIPGEQYF
>TRBJ2-1|TRBV5-4|NA|TRBD1
TGTGCCAGCAGCTTTCGAGGACAGGGACTCGACAATGAGCAGTTCTTC
CASSFRGQGLDNEQFF
>TRBJ2-7|TRBV9|NA|NA
TGTGCCAGCAGCGTAGGGGACAACCTCCCCTACGAGCAGTACTTC
CASSVGDNLPYEQYF
>TRBJ2-7|TRBV7-6|NA|NA
TGTGCCAGCAGCTCCTCGACAGGACCCTACGAGCAGTACTTC
CASSSSTGPYEQYF
>TRBJ2-2|TRBV30|NA|TRBD2
TGTGCCTGGAGTGTAGGTACTAGCGGGGGCAGCCCCGGGGAGCTGTTTTTT
CAWSVGTSGGSPGELFF
>TRBJ2-5|TRBV13|NA|TRBD2
TGTGCCAGCAGCTTCCCAGCGGGAGGCCCCCAAGAGACCCAGTACTTC
CASSFPAGGPQETQYF
>TRBJ1-4|TRBV18|NA|NA
TGTGCCAGCTCACCACCCCAGCTTAATGAAAAACTGTTTTTT
CASSPPQLNEKLFF
>TRBJ1-2|TRBV19|NA|TRBD1
TGTGCCAGTAACCGGGACAGGGTTAACTATGGCTACACCTTC
CASNRDRVNYGYTF
>TRBJ1-3|TRBV5-1|NA|NA
TGCGCCAGCAGCTTGAGGCCAGGCTCTGGAAACACCATATATTTT
CASSLRPGSGNTIYF
>TRBJ2-3|TRBV10-3|NA|NA
TGTGCCATCAGTGAGGGGATGGGCACAGATACGCAGTATTTT
CAISEGMGTDTQYF
>TRBJ2-1|TRBV6-5|NA|NA
TGTGCCAGCAGTTCGGGCCCCGAGCGGGTACGAAATGAGCAGTTCTTC
CASSSGPERVRNEQFF
>TRBJ2-5|TRBV29-1|NA|NA
TGCAGCGTTGGTGGCAGATACCAAGAGACCCAGTACTTC
CSVGGRYQETQYF
>TRBJ2-5|TRBV4-1|NA|TRBD2
TGCGCCAGCAGCCAAGATCCCCGACTAGCGCGTCAAGAGACCCAGTACTTC
CASSQDPRLARQETQYF
>TRBJ2-3|TRBV9|NA|NA
TGTGCCAGCAGCGCAAGAAAAAGGGGGGAAGAGGCTCGTAAAGGTACGCAGTATTTT
CASSARKRGEEARKGTQYF
>TRBJ2-7|TRBV6-6|NA|NA
TGTGCCAGCGGGTCAAACAGGGACTCCTACGAGCAGTACTTC
CASGSNRDSYEQYF
>TRBJ2-5|TRBV15|NA|TRBD2
TGTGCCACCAGCAGAGTTTGGCGACTAGCCCACCCTGAAGAGACCCAGTACTTC
CATSRVWRLAHPEETQYF
>TRBJ2-7|TRBV2|NA|TRBD2
TGTGCCAGCAGCCTAGCGGGCTCCTACGAGCAGTACTTC
CASSLAGSYEQYF
>TRBJ2-1|TRBV11-2|NA|NA
TGTGCCAGCAGCTTAGAGGGGGCCTACAATGAGCAGTTCTTC
CASSLEGAYNEQFF
>TRBJ2-5|TRBV5-1|NA|NA
TGCGCCAGCAGCATCCTTAGCCAAGAGACCCAGTACTTC
CASSILSQETQYF
>TRBJ2-1|TRBV9|once|NA
TGTGCCAGCAGCACCGCGGGAATTGAGCAGTTCTTC
CASSTAGIEQFF
>TRBJ1-1|TRBV6-5|NA|NA
TGTGCCAGCAGTTCTCCGAGGAGGGGGAACACTGAAGCTTTCTTT
CASSSPRRGNTEAFF
>TRBJ1-2|TRBV7-9|NA|NA
TGTGCCAGCAGCTTATTACGGGGTGATGGCTACACCTTC
CASSLLRGDGYTF
>TRBJ1-5|TRBV10-1|NA|NA
TGCGCCAGCTCCACAACGCTTCAGCCCCAGCATTTT
CASSTTLQPQHF
>TRBJ1-4|TRBV10-3|NA|TRBD1
TGTGCCATCAGCGGGACACGGGAGGGGGCGAAACTGTTTTTT
CAISGTREGAKLFF
>TRBJ2-2|TRBV2|NA|NA
TGTGCCAGCTCGTATATGCCGTCCGGGGAGCTGTTTTTT
CASSYMPSGELFF
>TRBJ2-7|TRBV27|NA|TRBD2
TGTGCCAGCAGTCCGGCGCTAGCGGTATTCTACGAGCAGTACTTC
CASSPALAVFYEQYF
>TRBJ1-5|TRBV7-2|once|NA
TGTGCCAGCAGCTTTCCGGGTACAAATCAGCCCCAGCATTTT
CASSFPGTNQPQHF
>TRBJ1-2|TRBV2|NA|NA
TGTGCCAGCATCCACGGAGGGATCTATGGCTACACCTTC
CASIHGGIYGYTF
>TRBJ2-2|TRBV5-1|NA|TRBD2
TGCGCCAGCAGCTTTTCTCTAGCGGGAGCCATAGATACCGGGGAGCTGTTTTTT
CASSFSLAGAIDTGELFF
>TRBJ2-3|TRBV7-6|NA|NA
TGTGCCAGCAGCTTAGGGGCAGGGTCTTACACAGATACGCAGTATTTT
CASSLGAGSYTDTQYF
>TRBJ2-5|TRBV5-1|once|TRBD2
TGCGCCAGCAGCGCGGGACTAGCGGAATCCCAAGAGACCCAGTACTTC
CASSAGLAESQETQYF
>TRBJ1-2|TRBV5-1|NA|NA
TGCGCCAGCAGCTTTGTACAGCGGGTGGATGGCTACACCTTC
CASSFVQRVDGYTF
>TRBJ2-7|TRBV5-6|NA|NA
TGTGCCAGCAGCTTGGGGCCGGGGGGCCACGAGCAGTACTTC
CASSLGPGGHEQYF
>TRBJ2-5|TRBV6-1|NA|TRBD1
TGTGCCAGCAGTGAAAGACAGGGGCAGACCCAGTACTTC
CASSERQGQTQYF
>TRBJ2-1|TRBV7-6|NA|NA
TGTGCCAGCAGCCTCATGGGGGCCCACTACAATGAGCAGTTCTTC
CASSLMGAHYNEQFF
>TRBJ2-3|TRBV10-3|NA|TRBD2
TGTGCCATCAGTGAAACTAGCGGGAACGCAGATACGCAGTATTTT
CAISETSGNADTQYF
>TRBJ1-5|TRBV7-2|NA|NA
TGTGCCAGCAGCGCCCGCAATCAGCCCCAGCATTTT
CASSARNQPQHF
>TRBJ1-1|TRBV7-9|NA|TRBD1
TGTGCCAGCAGCTTAGGAGGGGGCAGTGAAGCTTTCTTT
CASSLGGGSEAFF
>TRBJ1-3|TRBV7-8|NA|NA
TGTGCCAGCAGCTTAGGAGTAAACACCATATATTTT
CASSLGVNTIYF
>TRBJ2-1|TRBV9|NA|TRBD2
TGTGCCAGCAGCCGGGGGACTAGCGGTTACAATGAGCAGTTCTTC
CASSRGTSGYNEQFF
>TRBJ2-7|TRBV6-1|NA|TRBD1
TGTGCCAGCAGTGATAAGGGACAGGGCTACGAGCAGTACTTC
CASSDKGQGYEQYF
>TRBJ2-5|TRBV27|NA|NA
TGTGCCAGCAGTTTTCTCCGAGGGGCGACCCAGTACTTC
CASSFLRGATQYF
>TRBJ1-5|TRBV7-2|once|TRBD1
TGTGCCAGCAGCTTAGATAGACAGGGGCTGCCCCAGCATTTT
CASSLDRQGLPQHF
>TRBJ1-2|TRBV2|NA|TRBD1
TGTGCCAGCAGCGCGACAGGGGTCGTTGGCTACACCTTC
CASSATGVVGYTF
>TRBJ1-2|TRBV5-1|NA|NA
TGCGCCAGCAGGATTACAGGACAGTTCCATGGCTACACCTTC
CASRITGQFHGYTF
>TRBJ2-3|TRBV7-9|NA|NA
TGTGCCAGCAGCGACCGGGGCCGCACAGATACGCAGTATTTT
CASSDRGRTDTQYF
>TRBJ2-3|TRBV18|NA|TRBD2
TGTGCCAGCTCACCGGGTTCGCTAGCGGGAGGGCCCAGCACAGATACGCAGTATTTT
CASSPGSLAGGPSTDTQYF
>TRBJ2-5|TRBV4-1|NA|NA
TGCGCCAGCAGCCAAGTGAGTCGTGGGGGAGAGACCCAGTACTTC
CASSQVSRGGETQYF